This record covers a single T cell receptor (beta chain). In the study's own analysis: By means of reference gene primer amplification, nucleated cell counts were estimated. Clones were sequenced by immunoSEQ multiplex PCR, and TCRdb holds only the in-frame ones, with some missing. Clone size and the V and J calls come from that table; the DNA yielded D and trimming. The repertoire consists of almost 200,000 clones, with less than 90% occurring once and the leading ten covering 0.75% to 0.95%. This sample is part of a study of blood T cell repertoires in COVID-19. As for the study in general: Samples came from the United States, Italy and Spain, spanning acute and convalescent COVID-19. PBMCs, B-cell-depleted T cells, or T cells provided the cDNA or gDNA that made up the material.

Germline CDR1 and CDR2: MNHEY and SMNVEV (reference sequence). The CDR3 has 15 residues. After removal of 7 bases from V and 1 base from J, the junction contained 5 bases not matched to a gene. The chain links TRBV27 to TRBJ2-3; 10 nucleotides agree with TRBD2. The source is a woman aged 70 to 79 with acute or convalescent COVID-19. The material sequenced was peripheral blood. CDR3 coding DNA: TGTGCCAGCATGCTAGCGGGAGTTGGCACAGATACGCAGTATTTT. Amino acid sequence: CASMLAGVGTDTQYF.